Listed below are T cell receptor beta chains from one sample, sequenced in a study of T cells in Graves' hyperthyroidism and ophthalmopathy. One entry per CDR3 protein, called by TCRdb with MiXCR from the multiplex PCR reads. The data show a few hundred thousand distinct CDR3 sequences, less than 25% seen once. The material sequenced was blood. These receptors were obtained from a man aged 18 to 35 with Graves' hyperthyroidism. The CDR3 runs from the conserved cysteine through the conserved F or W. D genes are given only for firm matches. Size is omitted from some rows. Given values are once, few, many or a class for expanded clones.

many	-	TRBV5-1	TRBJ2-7	TGCGCCAGCAGCTTAATATTGGACATCCCATACTACGAGCAGTACTTC	CASSLILDIPYYEQYF
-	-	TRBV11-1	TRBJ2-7	TGTGCCAGCAGCTTAAGGGGGGAAGGTTCGTCCTACGAGCAGTACTTC	CASSLRGEGSSYEQYF
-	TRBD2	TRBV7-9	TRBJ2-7	TGTGCCAGCAGTCTGACTAGCGGGCCGATCTACGAGCAGTACTTC	CASSLTSGPIYEQYF
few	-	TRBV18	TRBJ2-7	TGTGCCAGCTCACCACCAACCGTGCTCGAGCAGTACTTC	CASSPPTVLEQYF
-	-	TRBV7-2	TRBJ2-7	TGTGCCAGCAGCCGAGCGGGACAGACCTACGAGCAGTACTTC	CASSRAGQTYEQYF
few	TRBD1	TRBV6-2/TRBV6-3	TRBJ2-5	TGTGCCAGCAGTTCCCTGACAGGGGCAGTCCAAGAGACCCAGTACTTC	CASSSLTGAVQETQYF
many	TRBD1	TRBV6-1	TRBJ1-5	TGTGCCAGCAGTAAAGACAGGGGAAGCAATCAGCCCCAGCATTTT	CASSKDRGSNQPQHF
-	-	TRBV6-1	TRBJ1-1	TGTGCCAGCCTTCGGACAGTCACTGAAGCTTTCTTT	CASLRTVTEAFF
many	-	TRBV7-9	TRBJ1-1	TGTGCCAGCAGCCCCCGGATCATGAACACTGAAGCTTTCTTT	CASSPRIMNTEAFF
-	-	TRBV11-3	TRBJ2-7	TGTGCCAGCAGCTACGACAAAGGGTCCTACGAGCAGTACTTC	CASSYDKGSYEQYF
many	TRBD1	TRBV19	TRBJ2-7	TGTGCCAGTAGCCAGGGGGACTCCTACGAGCAGTACTTC	CASSQGDSYEQYF
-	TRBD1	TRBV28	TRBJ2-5	TGTGCCAGCAGTTTAGTAGGGACAGGGGCTAAGACCCAGTACTTC	CASSLVGTGAKTQYF
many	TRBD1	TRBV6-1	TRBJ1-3	TGTGCCAGCAGGTGGGACAGCGGAAACACCATATATTTT	CASRWDSGNTIYF
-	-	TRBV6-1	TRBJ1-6	TGTGCCAGCAGTGGCGGGAGAAATTCACCCCTCCACTTT	CASSGGRNSPLHF
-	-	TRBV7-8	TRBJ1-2	TGTGCCAGCAGCTTAATATCAACAGGGACCCCCTATGGCTACACCTTC	CASSLISTGTPYGYTF
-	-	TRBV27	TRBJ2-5	TGTGCCAGCAGTTTAGCTAAAGAGACCCAGTACTTC	CASSLAKETQYF